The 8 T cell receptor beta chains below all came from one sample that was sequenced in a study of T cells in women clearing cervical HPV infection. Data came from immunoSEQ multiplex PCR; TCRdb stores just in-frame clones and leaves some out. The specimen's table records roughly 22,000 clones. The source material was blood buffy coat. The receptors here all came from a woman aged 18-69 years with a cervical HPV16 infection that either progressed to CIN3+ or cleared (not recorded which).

The CDR3 sequence is CASSLVAGVTHDYTF. Partial CDR3 DNA: TGTGCCAGCAGCTTAGTGGCGGGAGTTACCCACGAC. The chain is built from TRBV7-2 and TRBJ1-2; D unresolved. Read sequence stops 3 residues before the CDR3 end, and the germline J gene provides the missing end. There are 15 residues in the CDR3. Germline CDR1 and CDR2: SGHTA and FQGNSA.

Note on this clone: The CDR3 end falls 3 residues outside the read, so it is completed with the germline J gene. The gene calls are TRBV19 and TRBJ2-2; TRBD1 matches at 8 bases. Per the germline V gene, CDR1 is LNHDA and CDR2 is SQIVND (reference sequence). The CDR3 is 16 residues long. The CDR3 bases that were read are TGTGCCAGTAGTGACGACAGGGGACCAACTAATGAAAAG. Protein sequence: CASSDDRGPTNEK. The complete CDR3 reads CASSDDRGPTNEKLFF.

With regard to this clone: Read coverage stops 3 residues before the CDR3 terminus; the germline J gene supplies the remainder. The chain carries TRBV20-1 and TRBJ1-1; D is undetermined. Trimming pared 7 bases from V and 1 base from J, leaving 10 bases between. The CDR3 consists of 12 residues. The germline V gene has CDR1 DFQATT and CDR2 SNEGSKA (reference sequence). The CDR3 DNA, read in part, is TGCAGTGTTATAGGGCCGAACACTGAA. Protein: CSVIGPNTE. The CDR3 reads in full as CSVIGPNTEAFF.

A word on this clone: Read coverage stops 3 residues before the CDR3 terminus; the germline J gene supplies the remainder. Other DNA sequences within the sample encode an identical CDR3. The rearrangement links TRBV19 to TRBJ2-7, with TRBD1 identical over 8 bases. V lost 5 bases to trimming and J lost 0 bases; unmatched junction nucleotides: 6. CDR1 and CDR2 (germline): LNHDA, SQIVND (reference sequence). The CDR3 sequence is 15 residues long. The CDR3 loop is CASSPKDRASYEQYF. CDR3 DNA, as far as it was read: TGTGCCAGTAGTCCCAAGGACAGGGCCTCCTACGAG.

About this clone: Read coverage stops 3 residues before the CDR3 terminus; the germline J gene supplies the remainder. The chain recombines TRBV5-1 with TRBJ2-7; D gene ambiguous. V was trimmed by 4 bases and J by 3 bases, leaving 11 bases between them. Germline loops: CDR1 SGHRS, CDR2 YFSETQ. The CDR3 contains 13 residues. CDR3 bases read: TGCGCCAGCAGCGAACTACCGTTCTACGAG. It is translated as CASSELPFYE. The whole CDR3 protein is CASSELPFYEQYF.

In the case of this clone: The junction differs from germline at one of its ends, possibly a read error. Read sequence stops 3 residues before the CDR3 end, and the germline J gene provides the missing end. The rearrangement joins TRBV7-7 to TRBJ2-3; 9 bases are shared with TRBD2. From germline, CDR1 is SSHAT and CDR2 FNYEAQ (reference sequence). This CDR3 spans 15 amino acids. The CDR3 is CASSPRGASGETQYF. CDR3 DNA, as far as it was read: TGTGCTAGCAGCCCCAGAGGGGCTAGCGGGGAGACG.

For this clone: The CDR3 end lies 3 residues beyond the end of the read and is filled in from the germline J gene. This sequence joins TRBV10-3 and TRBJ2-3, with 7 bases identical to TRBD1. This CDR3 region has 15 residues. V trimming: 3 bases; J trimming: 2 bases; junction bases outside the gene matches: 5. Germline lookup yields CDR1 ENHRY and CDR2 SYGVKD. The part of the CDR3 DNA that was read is TGTGCCATCAGTGAAGGGGGACAGAACACAGATACG. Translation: CAISEGGQNTDT. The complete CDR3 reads CAISEGGQNTDTQYF.

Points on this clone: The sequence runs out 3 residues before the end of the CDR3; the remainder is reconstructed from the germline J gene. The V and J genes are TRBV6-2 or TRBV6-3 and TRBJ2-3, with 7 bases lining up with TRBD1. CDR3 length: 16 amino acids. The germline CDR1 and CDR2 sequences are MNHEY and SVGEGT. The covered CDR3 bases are TGTGCCAGCAGCCCCAGTAACCCGGGACAGAATCAGCCG. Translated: CASSPSNPGQNQP. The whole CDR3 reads CASSPSNPGQNQPQYF.